The clone carrying this TCR beta chain has a single count. These data originate in a study of T cells in localized non-small cell lung cancer. Only in-frame clones appear in the TCRdb table, and some are missing; sequencing was by immunoSEQ multiplex PCR. The sample has roughly 50,000 clones, roughly nine tenths seen once. This CDR3 is built from 16 residues. Germline V gives CDR1 MRHNA, CDR2 SNTAGT. V was pared by 5 bases and J by 1 base, with 9 bases of the junction left unmatched. This receptor was taken from a man aged 35-69 years with stage I lung adenocarcinoma. Sample: peripheral blood, taken before any cancer treatment. This chain connects TRBV6-4 to TRBJ2-3; 7 bases are shared with TRBD1. CDR3 sequence reads: CASSPRQGFGTDTQYF. The CDR3 nucleotides read TGTGCCAGCAGTCCCCGACAGGGCTTCGGCACAGATACGCAGTATTTT.